This TCR beta chain was obtained from a study of T cells in Graves' hyperthyroidism and ophthalmopathy. Overall study findings and caveats: Most clonotypes that expanded in the thyroid above 0.001 also showed up in blood.

Using RNA transcripts as the source, TCR beta CDR3 regions were amplified. The study used the HTBI primer set for a first-round RT-PCR of the TCR CDR3. Each CDR3 protein gets one entry after TCRdb re-called the multiplex PCR reads with MiXCR. The table has approximately 400,000 distinct CDR3 sequences, roughly 14% seen once. From approximately 9.3 ml of fresh peripheral blood, PBMCs were isolated. This clonotype was detected many times. No antigen is known for it. Looked up from germline, CDR1 is SEHNR and CDR2 is FQNEAQ (reference sequence). The CDR3 has 18 residues. V was trimmed by 1 base and J by 2 bases, leaving 17 bases between them.

What was sequenced was blood. The receptor was derived from a woman in her twenties or thirties with Graves' ophthalmopathy. This chain links TRBV7-9 with TRBJ2-2; TRBD2 is a possible D gene (6 bases). This CDR3 reads CASSLGRGLRLNTGELFF. In nucleotides, the CDR3 is TGTGCCAGCAGCTTAGGGCGGGGATTGCGACTCAACACCGGGGAGCTGTTTTTT.